Sequencing of this TCR beta chain was carried out in a study of human T cells and chemical hapten exposure. Study overall: Slight volume differences across pooled libraries mainly accounted for varying per-sample TCR yields. Study-wide results and caveats: Once DPC sensitization occurred, TCRs above 1 in 1000 frequency showed no change.

Authors' processing steps: Counts of TCRs in each sample centred on a median of around 96,000 and extended from around 25,000 to 690,000. TCRdb processed the 5' RACE reads anew with MiXCR; each CDR3 protein has one entry. For this entry, the V and J calls and clone size follow TCRdb and not the study's own pipeline. The sample lists 130,000 or so distinct CDR3 sequences; roughly 4% were seen once. The study extracted total RNA from unfractionated whole blood. Comment on this clonotype: Its antigen is unknown.

The CDR3 extends over 16 amino acids. V was clipped by 3 bases and J by 6 bases, with 19 bases between them. The sequence derives from a female donor in good health. The chain joins TRBV12-3 or TRBV12-4 to TRBJ2-3; either TRBD1 or TRBD2 may supply D (6 bases each). The CDR3 is CASSLLARGAGDTQYF. In DNA form, the CDR3 reads TGTGCCAGCAGTTTGCTGGCGAGGGGGGCGGGGGATACGCAGTATTTT.